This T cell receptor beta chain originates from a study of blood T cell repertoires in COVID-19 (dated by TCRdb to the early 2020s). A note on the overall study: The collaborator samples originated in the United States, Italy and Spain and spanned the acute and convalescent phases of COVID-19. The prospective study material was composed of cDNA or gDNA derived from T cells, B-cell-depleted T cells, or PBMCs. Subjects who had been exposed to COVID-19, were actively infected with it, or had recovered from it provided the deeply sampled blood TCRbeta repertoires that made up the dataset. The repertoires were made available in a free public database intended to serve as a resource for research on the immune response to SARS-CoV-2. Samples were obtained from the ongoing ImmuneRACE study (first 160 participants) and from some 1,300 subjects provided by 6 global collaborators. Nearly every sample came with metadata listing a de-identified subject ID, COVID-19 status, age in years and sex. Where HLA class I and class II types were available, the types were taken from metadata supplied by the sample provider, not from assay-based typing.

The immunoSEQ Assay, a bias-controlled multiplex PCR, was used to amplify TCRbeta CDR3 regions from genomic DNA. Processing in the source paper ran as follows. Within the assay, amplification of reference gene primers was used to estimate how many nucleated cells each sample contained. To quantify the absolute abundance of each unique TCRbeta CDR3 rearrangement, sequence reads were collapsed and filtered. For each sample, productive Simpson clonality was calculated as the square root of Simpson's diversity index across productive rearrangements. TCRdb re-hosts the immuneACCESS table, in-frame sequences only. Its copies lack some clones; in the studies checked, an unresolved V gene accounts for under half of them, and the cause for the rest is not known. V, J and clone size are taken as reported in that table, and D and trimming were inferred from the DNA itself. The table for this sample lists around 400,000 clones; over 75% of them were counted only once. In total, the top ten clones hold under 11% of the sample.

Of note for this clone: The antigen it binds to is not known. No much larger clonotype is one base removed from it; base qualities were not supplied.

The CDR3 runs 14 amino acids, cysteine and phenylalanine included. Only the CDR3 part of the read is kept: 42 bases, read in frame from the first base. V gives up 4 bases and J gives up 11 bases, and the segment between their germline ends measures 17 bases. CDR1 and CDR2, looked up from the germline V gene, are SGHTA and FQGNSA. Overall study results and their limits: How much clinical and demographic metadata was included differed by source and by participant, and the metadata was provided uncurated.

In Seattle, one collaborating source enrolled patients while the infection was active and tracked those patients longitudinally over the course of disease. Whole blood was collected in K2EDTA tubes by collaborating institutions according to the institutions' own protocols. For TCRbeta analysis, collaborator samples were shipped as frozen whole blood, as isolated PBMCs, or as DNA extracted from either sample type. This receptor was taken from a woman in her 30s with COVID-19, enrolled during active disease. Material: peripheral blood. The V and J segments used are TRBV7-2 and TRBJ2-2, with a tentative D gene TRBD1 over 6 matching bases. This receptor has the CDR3 CASSSTTGSGELFF. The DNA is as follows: TGTGCCAGCAGCTCAACCACAGGGTCGGGAGAGCTGTTTTTT.